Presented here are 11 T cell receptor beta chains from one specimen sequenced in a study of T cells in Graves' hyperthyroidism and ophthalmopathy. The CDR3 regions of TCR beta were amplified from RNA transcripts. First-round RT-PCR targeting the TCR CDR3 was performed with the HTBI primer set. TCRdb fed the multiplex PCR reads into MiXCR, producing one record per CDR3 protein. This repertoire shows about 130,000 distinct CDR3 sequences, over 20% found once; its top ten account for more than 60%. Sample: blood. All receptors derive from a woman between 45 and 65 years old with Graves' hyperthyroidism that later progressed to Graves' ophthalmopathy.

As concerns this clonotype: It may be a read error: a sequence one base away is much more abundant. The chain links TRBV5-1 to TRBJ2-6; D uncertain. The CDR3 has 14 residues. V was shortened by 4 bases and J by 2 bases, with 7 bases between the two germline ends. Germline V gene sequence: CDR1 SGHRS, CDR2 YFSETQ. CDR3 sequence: CASSMRAGANVLTF. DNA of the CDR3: TGCGCCAGCAGCATGCGTGCTGGGGCCAACGTCCTGACTTTC.

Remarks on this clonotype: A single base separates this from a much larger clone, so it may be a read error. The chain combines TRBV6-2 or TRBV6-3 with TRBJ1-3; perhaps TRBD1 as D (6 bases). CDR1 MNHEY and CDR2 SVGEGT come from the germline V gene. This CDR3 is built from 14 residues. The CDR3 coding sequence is TGTGCCAGCAGTCCGACAGGAACTGGAAACGCCATATATTTT. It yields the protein CASSPTGTGNAIYF.

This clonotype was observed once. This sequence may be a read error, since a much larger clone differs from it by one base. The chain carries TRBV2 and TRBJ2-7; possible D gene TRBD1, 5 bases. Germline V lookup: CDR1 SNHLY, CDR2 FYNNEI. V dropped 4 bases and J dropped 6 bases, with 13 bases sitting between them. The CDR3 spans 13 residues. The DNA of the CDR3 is TGTGCCAGCAGTGTTCGATCAGGGTCCGAGCAGTACTTC. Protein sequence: CASSVRSGSEQYF.

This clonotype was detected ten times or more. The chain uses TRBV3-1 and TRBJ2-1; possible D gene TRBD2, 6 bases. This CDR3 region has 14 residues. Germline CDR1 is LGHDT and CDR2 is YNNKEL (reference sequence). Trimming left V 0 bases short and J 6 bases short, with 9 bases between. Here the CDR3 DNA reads TGTGCCAGCAGCCAAGACGCGGGGTCCAATGAGCAGTTCTTC. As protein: CASSQDAGSNEQFF.

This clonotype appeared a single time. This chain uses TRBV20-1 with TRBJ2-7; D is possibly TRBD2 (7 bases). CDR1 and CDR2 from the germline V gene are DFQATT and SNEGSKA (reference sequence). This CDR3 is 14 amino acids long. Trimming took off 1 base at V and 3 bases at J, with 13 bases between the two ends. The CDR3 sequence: CSARGGGQDYEQYF. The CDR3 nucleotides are TGCAGTGCTAGAGGGGGGGGGCAAGACTACGAGCAGTACTTC.

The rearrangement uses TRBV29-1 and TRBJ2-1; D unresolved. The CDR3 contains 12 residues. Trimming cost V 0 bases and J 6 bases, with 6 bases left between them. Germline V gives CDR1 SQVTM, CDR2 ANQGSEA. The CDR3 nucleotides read TGCAGCGTTGAAGAAATTATCAATGAGCAGTTCTTC. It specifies CSVEEIINEQFF.

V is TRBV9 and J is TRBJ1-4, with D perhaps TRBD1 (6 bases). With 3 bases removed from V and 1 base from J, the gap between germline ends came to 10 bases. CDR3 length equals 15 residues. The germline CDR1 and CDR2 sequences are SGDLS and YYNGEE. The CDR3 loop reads CASSADRLTNEKLFF. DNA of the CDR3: TGTGCCAGCAGCGCCGACAGGTTAACTAATGAAAAACTGTTTTTT.

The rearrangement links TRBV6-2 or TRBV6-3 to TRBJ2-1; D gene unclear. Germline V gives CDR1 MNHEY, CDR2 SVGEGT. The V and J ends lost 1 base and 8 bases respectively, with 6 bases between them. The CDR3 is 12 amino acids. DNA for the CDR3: TGTGCCAGCAGTTACTGGCTCTATGAGCAGTTCTTC. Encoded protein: CASSYWLYEQFF.

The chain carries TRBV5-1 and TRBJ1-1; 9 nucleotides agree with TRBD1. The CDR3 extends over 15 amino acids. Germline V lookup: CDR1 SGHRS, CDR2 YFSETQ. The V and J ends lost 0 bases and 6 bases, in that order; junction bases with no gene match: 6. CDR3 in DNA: TGCGCCAGCAGCTTGGCACAGGGGGCAGTGGCTGAAGCTTTCTTT. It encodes CASSLAQGAVAEAFF.

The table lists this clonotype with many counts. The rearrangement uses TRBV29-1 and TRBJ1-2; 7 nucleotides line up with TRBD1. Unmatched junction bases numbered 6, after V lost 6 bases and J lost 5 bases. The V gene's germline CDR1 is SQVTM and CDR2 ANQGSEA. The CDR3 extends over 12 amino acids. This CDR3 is CSVGDSQYGYTF. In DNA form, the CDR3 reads TGCAGCGTCGGGGACAGCCAGTATGGCTACACCTTC.

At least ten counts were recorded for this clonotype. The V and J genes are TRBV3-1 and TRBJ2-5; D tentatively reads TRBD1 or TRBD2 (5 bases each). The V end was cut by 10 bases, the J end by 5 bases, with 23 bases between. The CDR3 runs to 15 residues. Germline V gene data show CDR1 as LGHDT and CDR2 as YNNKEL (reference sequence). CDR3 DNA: TGTGCCACCATCAAGAGGGGCAGCAAGGGGGAGACCCAGTACTTC. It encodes CATIKRGSKGETQYF.